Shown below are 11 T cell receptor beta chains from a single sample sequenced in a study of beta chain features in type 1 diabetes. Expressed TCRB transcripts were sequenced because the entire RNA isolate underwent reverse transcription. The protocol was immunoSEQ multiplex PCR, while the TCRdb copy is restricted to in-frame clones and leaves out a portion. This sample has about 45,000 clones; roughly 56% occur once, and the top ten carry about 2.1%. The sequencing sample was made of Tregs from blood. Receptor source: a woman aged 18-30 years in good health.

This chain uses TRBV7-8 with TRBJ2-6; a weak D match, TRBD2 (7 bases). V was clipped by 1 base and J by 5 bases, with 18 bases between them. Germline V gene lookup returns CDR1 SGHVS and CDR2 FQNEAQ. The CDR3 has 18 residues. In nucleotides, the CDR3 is TGTGCCAGCAGCTTAGACTTTGCGGGGGCGCACTGGGCCAACGTCCTGACTTTC. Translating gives CASSLDFAGAHWANVLTF.

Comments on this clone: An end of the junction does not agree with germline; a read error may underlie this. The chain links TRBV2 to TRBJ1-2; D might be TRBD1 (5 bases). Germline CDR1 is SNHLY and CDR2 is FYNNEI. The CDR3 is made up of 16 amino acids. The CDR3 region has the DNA TGTGCCAGCAGGGAAGAGCGGGGGATAGGAAAAAATGGCTACACCTTC. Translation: CASREERGIGKNGYTF.

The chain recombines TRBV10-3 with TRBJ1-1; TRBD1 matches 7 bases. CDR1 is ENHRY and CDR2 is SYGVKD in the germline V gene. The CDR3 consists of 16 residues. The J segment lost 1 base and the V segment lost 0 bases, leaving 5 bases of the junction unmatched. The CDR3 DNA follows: TGTGCCATCAGTGAGTCCCAGGGGGTAGGGAACACTGAAGCTTTCTTT. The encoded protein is CAISESQGVGNTEAFF.

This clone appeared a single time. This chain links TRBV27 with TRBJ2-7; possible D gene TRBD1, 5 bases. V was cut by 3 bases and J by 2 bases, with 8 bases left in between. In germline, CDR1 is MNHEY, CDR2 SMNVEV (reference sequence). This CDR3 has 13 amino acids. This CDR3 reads CASSLKGAYEQYF. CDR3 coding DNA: TGTGCCAGCAGTTTGAAAGGGGCCTACGAGCAGTACTTC.

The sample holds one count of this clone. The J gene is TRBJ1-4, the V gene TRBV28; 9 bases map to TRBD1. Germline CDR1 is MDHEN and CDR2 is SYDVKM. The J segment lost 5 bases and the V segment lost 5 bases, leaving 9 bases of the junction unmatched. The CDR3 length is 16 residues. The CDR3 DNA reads TGTGCCAGCAGTAAACCGGGACAGGGCCCGAATGAAAAACTGTTTTTT. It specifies CASSKPGQGPNEKLFF.

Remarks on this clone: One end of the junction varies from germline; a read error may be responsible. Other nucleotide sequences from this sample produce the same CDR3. The CDR3 bases are TGCGCCAGCAGCTTCGGACTAGCCCCGGGCCAAGAGACCCAGTACTTC. Translating it yields CASSFGLAPGQETQYF. The V and J genes are TRBV7-9 and TRBJ2-5; 8 positions agree with TRBD2. Germline V CDR1 and CDR2: SEHNR, FQNEAQ (reference sequence). The CDR3 runs to 16 residues.

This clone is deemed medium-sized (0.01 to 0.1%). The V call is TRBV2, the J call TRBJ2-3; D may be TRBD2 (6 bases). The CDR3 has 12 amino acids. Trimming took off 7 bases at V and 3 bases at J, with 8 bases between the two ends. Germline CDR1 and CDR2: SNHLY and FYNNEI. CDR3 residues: CASKGGTDTQYF. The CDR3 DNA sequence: TGTGCCAGCAAAGGAGGGACAGATACGCAGTATTTT.

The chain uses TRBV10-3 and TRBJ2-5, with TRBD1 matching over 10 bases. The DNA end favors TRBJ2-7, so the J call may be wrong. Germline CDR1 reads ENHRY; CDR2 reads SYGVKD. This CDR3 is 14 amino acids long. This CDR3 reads CAISSGTGAYEQYF. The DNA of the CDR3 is TGTGCCATCAGTTCCGGGACAGGGGCTTACGAGCAGTACTTC.

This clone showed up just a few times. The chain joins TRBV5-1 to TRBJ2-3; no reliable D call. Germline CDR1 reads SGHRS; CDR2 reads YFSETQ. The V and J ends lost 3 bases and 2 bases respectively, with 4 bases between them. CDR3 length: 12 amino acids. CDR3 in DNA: TGCGCCAGCAGCTCTGTCACAGATACGCAGTATTTT. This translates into CASSSVTDTQYF.

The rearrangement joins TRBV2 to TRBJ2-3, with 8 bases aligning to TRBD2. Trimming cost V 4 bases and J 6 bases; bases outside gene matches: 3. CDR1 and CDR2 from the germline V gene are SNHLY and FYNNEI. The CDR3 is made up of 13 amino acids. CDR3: CASSVSGGDTQYF. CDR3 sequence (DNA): TGTGCCAGCAGTGTTTCGGGAGGGGATACGCAGTATTTT.

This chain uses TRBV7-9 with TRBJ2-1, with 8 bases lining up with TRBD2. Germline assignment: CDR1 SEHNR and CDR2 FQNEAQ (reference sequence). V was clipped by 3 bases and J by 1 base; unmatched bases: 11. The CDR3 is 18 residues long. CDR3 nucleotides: TGTGCCAGCAGCTTTCGCACTTCGGCGGGAGGTTCCTACAATGAGCAGTTCTTC. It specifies CASSFRTSAGGSYNEQFF.